These T cell receptor beta chains were read from a single sample in a study of cytomegalovirus exposure and HLA in healthy donors. Assay: immunoSEQ multiplex PCR; the TCRdb copy retains only in-frame clones and omits some. The repertoire holds 100,000 or so clones, roughly 80% seen once, with roughly 4% in the top ten. The source material was PBMCs. These TCRs come from a middle-aged man in good health and CMV-seronegative. Both conserved end residues are part of each CDR3. Each record gives: clone size, V gene, D gene, J gene, CDR3 length, CDR3 protein, CDR3 DNA. A D gene is named only where the DNA matches it firmly. Size values are once, few and many counts, or a class for expanded clones, and some rows have none.

NA,TRBV28,NA,TRBJ1-2,14,CASSLAGAYSGYTF,TGTGCCAGCAGTTTGGCGGGGGCGTATAGTGGCTACACCTTC
NA,TRBV4-3,NA,TRBJ1-5,16,CASSQDPYGGVQPQHF,TGCGCCAGCAGCCAAGATCCATACGGCGGAGTGCAGCCCCAGCATTTT
NA,TRBV5-4,NA,TRBJ1-2,14,CASSLGSRNYGYTF,TGTGCCAGCAGCCTAGGGAGTCGCAACTATGGCTACACCTTC
NA,TRBV5-1,NA,TRBJ1-2,14,CASSLDGNNYGYTF,TGCGCCAGCAGCCTAGACGGGAATAACTATGGCTACACCTTC
few,TRBV15,TRBD1,TRBJ1-2,15,CATSRRDSPNYGYTF,TGTGCCACCAGCAGGAGGGACAGTCCTAACTATGGCTACACCTTC
NA,TRBV2,NA,TRBJ2-5,11,CASSSLETQYF,TGTGCCAGCAGTAGCCTCGAGACCCAGTACTTC
NA,TRBV7-2,NA,TRBJ1-5,17,CASSSPVTPYSNQPQHF,TGTGCCAGCAGCTCCCCGGTGACACCTTATAGCAATCAGCCCCAGCATTTT
NA,TRBV5-6,NA,TRBJ1-3,15,CASSPRTRAGNTIYF,TGTGCCAGCAGCCCACGGACGAGGGCTGGAAACACCATATATTTT
few,TRBV19,TRBD1,TRBJ2-2,14,CASTGQPYTGELFF,TGTGCCAGTACGGGACAGCCTTATACCGGGGAGCTGTTTTTT
NA,TRBV5-1,TRBD1,TRBJ1-2,15,CASSSQQGAHYGYTF,TGCGCCAGCAGCTCGCAACAGGGGGCCCACTATGGCTACACCTTC
NA,TRBV21-1,NA,TRBJ1-2,16,CASSKTGRNTNYGYTF,TGTGCCAGCAGCAAAACCGGCAGGAATACTAACTATGGCTACACCTTC
NA,TRBV30,NA,TRBJ1-2,12,CAWSVLESGYTF,TGTGCCTGGAGTGTATTGGAGAGTGGCTACACCTTC
NA,TRBV6-5,NA,TRBJ1-2,14,CASSPNRLNYGYTF,TGTGCCAGCAGTCCTAACCGACTTAACTATGGCTACACCTTC
once,TRBV11-3,TRBD1,TRBJ2-1,15,CASSLRADRGNEQFF,TGTGCCAGCAGCTTAAGAGCAGACAGGGGCAATGAGCAGTTCTTC
NA,TRBV4-1,NA,TRBJ1-5,14,CASSLGVLNQPQHF,TGCGCCAGCAGCCTCGGGGTACTAAATCAGCCCCAGCATTTT